This TCR beta chain was identified in a study of post-analysis software for immune sequencing data. For this clonotype: Its antigen is not identified. A much bigger clone sits one base away, suggesting this may be a read error.

Findings of the study overall: When patients were compared with controls, roughly five TRBV segments were more frequent, TRBV5-6, TRBV5-1 and TRBV20-1 among them. Comparison with controls showed significantly lower normalized Chao1 diversity in multiple sclerosis patients.

Each TCR beta cDNA library carried unique molecular identifiers. TCRdb re-analysed the PCR reads in MiXCR, keeping a single row per CDR3 protein. Of about 540,000 distinct CDR3 sequences in the sample, 34% are singletons; the top ten hold 4.5% to 7.5%. The CDR3 spans 15 residues. Trimming removed 0 bases from V and 4 bases from J; junction bases left unmatched: 4. Germline V gives CDR1 MGHRA, CDR2 YSYEKL. V and J are TRBV4-1 and TRBJ2-7, with TRBD1 matching over 9 bases. Material for sequencing was blood. The sequence was collected from a girl aged 2-17 years with multiple sclerosis. The chain's CDR3 is CASSQDMTGGYEQYF. The CDR3 DNA sequence: TGCGCCAGCAGCCAAGATATGACAGGGGGTTACGAGCAGTACTTC.